This is a list of T cell receptor beta chains from one sample in a study of blood T cells in healthy people across ages. Via MiXCR, TCRdb re-called the 5' RACE reads, giving one row per CDR3 protein. In the table there are hundreds of thousands of distinct CDR3 sequences, around 50% of which are singletons. Specimen: blood. These receptors came from a man in his forties in good health. The conserved cysteine and the conserved F or W are not part of the CDR3 here.

CDR3aa: SAIQRNTEAF
v_gene: TRBV20-1
j_gene: TRBJ1-1

CDR3aa: ASSFVRVSDTQY
v_gene: TRBV7-2
j_gene: TRBJ2-3

CDR3aa: ASSESGGDYGYT
v_gene: TRBV7-3
j_gene: TRBJ1-2

CDR3aa: ASSVTRTSGRIEQY
v_gene: TRBV4-3
j_gene: TRBJ2-5

CDR3aa: ASSSSRVSPDIQY
v_gene: TRBV6-5
j_gene: .

CDR3aa: SASTVDGPQH
v_gene: TRBV20-1
j_gene: TRBJ1-5

CDR3aa: ASGGRQMYYEQY
v_gene: TRBV6-2/TRBV6-3
j_gene: TRBJ2-7

CDR3aa: ATSRDLAGGQETQF
v_gene: TRBV15
j_gene: .

CDR3aa: SAQGAGRGTEAF
v_gene: TRBV20-1
j_gene: TRBJ1-1

CDR3aa: ASRFSPAGGAGANVLT
v_gene: TRBV12-2
j_gene: TRBJ2-6

CDR3aa: ASSLGLGAF
v_gene: TRBV13
j_gene: TRBJ1-1

CDR3aa: ASSPAGLAGTKSSSYNEQF
v_gene: TRBV7-3
j_gene: TRBJ2-1

CDR3aa: ASSRQTHSYEQY
v_gene: TRBV4-2
j_gene: TRBJ2-7

CDR3aa: ASSSTKTGDSYQETQY
v_gene: TRBV9
j_gene: TRBJ2-5

CDR3aa: ASSKGGIAGFGNEQF
v_gene: TRBV21-1
j_gene: TRBJ2-1

CDR3aa: ASSQGQPTYNEQF
v_gene: TRBV4-1
j_gene: TRBJ2-1

CDR3aa: ASSPSDRGNRNEQF
v_gene: TRBV28
j_gene: TRBJ2-1

CDR3aa: AISEGRGHQETQY
v_gene: TRBV10-3
j_gene: TRBJ2-5

CDR3aa: ASSYGTGGISPLH
v_gene: TRBV14
j_gene: TRBJ1-6

CDR3aa: SAVGTDEKLF
v_gene: TRBV20-1
j_gene: TRBJ1-4

CDR3aa: ASSQVGTVDEQF
v_gene: TRBV14
j_gene: TRBJ2-1

CDR3aa: ASSLASGARADTQY
v_gene: TRBV7-6
j_gene: TRBJ2-3

CDR3aa: ASSYSIGSEAF
v_gene: TRBV6-5
j_gene: TRBJ1-1

CDR3aa: ASSLYRGREIRDTQY
v_gene: TRBV7-9
j_gene: TRBJ2-3

CDR3aa: ASSFGGVYEQY
v_gene: TRBV7-2
j_gene: TRBJ2-7

CDR3aa: ASSEREDTQY
v_gene: TRBV10-2
j_gene: TRBJ2-3